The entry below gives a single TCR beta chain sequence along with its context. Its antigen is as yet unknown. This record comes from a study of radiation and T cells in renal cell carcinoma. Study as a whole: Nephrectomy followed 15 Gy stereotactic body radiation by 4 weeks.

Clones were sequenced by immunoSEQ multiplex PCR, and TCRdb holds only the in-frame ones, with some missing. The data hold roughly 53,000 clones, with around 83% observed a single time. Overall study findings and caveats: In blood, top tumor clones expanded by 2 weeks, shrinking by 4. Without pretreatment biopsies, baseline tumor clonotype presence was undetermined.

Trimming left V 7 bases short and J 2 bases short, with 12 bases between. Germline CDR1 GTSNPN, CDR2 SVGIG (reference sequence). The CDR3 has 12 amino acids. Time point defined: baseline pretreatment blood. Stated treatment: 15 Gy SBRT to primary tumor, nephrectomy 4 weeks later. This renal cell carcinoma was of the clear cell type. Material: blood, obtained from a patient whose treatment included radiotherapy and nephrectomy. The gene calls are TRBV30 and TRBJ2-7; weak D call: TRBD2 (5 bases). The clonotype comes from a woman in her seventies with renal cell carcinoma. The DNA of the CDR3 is TGTGCCTCCACGGACTTAACCTACGAGCAGTACTTC. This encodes CASTDLTYEQYF. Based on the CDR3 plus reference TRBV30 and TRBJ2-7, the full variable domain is SQTIHQWPATLVQPVGSPLSLECTVEGTSNPNLYWYRQAAGRGLQLLFYSVGIGQISSEVPQNLSASRPQDRQFILSSKKLLLSDSGFYLCASTDLTYEQYFGPGTRLTVT.